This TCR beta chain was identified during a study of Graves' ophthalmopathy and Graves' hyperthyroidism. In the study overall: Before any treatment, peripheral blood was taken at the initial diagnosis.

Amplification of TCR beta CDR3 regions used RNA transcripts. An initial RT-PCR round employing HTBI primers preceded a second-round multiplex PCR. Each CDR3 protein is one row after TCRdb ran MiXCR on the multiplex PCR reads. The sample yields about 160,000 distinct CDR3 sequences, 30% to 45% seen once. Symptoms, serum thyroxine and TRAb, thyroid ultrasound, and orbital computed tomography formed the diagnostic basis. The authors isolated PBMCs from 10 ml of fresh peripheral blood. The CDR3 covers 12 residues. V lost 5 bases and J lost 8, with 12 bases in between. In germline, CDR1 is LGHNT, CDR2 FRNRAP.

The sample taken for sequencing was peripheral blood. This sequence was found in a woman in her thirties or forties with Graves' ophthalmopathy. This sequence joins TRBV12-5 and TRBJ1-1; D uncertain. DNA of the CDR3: TGTGCTAGTGGTCCCTATCTGGGCGAAGCTTTCTTT. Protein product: CASGPYLGEAFF.